The next 7 T cell receptor beta chains were all read from a single sample in a study of post-analysis software for immune sequencing data. Overall study results and limits: Patients showed TRBV5-6, TRBV5-1 and TRBV20-1 among about five TRBV segments more frequent than in controls.

For these receptors, no antigen is known. Unique molecular identifiers were present in the TCR beta cDNA libraries. TCRdb reanalysed the PCR reads using MiXCR and keeps one entry per CDR3 protein. The sample records hundreds of thousands of distinct CDR3 sequences, roughly three fifths being singletons. The sample comprised blood. These receptors came from a girl aged 2-9 years with multiple sclerosis.

The chain uses TRBV2 and TRBJ2-3; D is undetermined. Trimming removed 2 bases from V and 3 bases from J, with 12 bases in between. Per the germline V gene, CDR1 is SNHLY and CDR2 is FYNNEI. CDR3 length: 15 residues. The CDR3 DNA is TGTGCCAGCAGTGAACGCTCAATAGGGACAGATACGCAGTATTTT. This gives the protein CASSERSIGTDTQYF.

The CDR3 loop is CASRATVSYNEQFF. In DNA form, the CDR3 reads TGCGCCAGCAGGGCCACAGTCTCCTACAATGAGCAGTTCTTC. This rearrangement joins TRBV10-2 to TRBJ2-1; D unresolved. The CDR3 length is 14 residues. V was trimmed by 6 bases and J by 0 bases, leaving 9 bases between them. Per the germline V gene, CDR1 is WSHSY and CDR2 is SAAADI.

CDR3 nucleotides: TGTGCCAGCAGTTTAATAGGGAGCGGGCTACGCACAGATACGCAGTATTTT. Its protein product is CASSLIGSGLRTDTQYF. The chain employs TRBV12-3 or TRBV12-4 and TRBJ2-3; D perhaps matches TRBD2 (6 bases). Trimming cost V 2 bases and J 1 base, with 16 bases left between them. This CDR3 is built from 17 residues.

This rearrangement joins TRBV20-1 to TRBJ1-2, with D unresolved. Deletions cut 3 bases from V and 8 bases from J, with 1 base between. Germline V gene sequence: CDR1 DFQATT, CDR2 SNEGSKA (reference sequence). There are 8 residues in the CDR3. CDR3 in amino acids: CSASGYTF. Written as DNA, the CDR3 is TGCAGTGCTAGCGGCTACACCTTC.

The chain employs TRBV12-3 or TRBV12-4 and TRBJ2-1; 9 bases match TRBD1. With 5 bases clipped from V and 5 bases from J, the junction kept 4 bases outside the gene matches. The CDR3 is 14 amino acids. The CDR3 is CASSLQGADNEQFF. The CDR3 DNA sequence: TGTGCCAGCAGTCTACAGGGGGCGGACAATGAGCAGTTCTTC.

The rearrangement joins TRBV11-3 to TRBJ2-7, with 9 bases matching TRBD1. With 9 bases clipped from V and 2 bases from J, the junction kept 5 bases outside the gene matches. Germline CDR1 and CDR2: SGHNT and YENEEA. There are 13 residues in the CDR3. CDR3 in DNA: TGTGCCAGATTACAGGGGGCGGCCTACGAGCAGTACTTC. Translated, it gives CARLQGAAYEQYF.

This clonotype was seen a few times. The V and J genes are TRBV7-2 and TRBJ2-2, with D possibly TRBD2 on 6 matching bases. The germline gives CDR1 SGHTA, CDR2 FQGNSA. This CDR3 region has 14 residues. Trimming removed 6 bases at V and 6 bases at J, with 14 bases between. The CDR3 sequence: CASSRRARAGELFF. In DNA form, the CDR3 reads TGTGCCAGCAGTAGGAGGGCCCGGGCCGGGGAGCTGTTTTTT.